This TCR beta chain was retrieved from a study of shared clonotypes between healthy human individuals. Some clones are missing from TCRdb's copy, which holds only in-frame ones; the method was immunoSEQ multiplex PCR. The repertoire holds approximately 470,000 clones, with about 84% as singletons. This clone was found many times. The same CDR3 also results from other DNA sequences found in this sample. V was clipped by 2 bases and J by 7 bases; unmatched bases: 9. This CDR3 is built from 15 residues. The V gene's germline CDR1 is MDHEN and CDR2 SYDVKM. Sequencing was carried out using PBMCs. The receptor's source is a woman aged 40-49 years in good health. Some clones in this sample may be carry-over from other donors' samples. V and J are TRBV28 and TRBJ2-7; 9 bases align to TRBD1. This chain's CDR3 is CASSLLSTGGDEQYF. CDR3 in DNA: TGTGCCAGCAGTTTACTCTCGACAGGGGGGGATGAGCAGTACTTC.